Presented here are 9 T cell receptor beta chains from one specimen sequenced in a study of T cell clonality in common variable immunodeficiency. Overall study findings and caveats: Common variable immunodeficiency TCR beta sequences reportedly had fewer deletions and N-nucleotide insertions.

These receptors have no identified antigens. Profiled with immunoSEQ multiplex PCR; TCRdb holds only in-frame clones, not every one. The repertoire shows fewer than 30,000 clones, none seen only once; the top ten take approximately 3.8%. Sequences were obtained from peripheral blood mononuclear cells. The receptors stem from a human donor with common variable immunodeficiency.

This clone was seen at least ten times. The CDR3 end is not reached by the read, which stops 3 residues before it; the germline J gene fills it in. The chain carries TRBV18 and TRBJ2-5; 7 bases map to TRBD1. Germline V lookup: CDR1 KGHSH, CDR2 LQKENI. The ends lost 6 bases at V and 5 bases at J; junction bases unmatched: 6. CDR3 length: 13 residues. CDR3 protein: CASSLQGQETQYF. CDR3 DNA, as far as it was read: TGTGCCAGCTCCCTACAGGGGCAGGAGACC.

The sample holds a few counts of this clone. The read halts 3 residues ahead of the CDR3 end, with the missing end drawn from the germline J gene. The J gene is TRBJ2-1, the V gene TRBV2; maybe TRBD2 (6 bases). Trimming stripped 2 bases from V and 0 bases from J, with 11 bases between. This CDR3 has 16 amino acids. The germline V gene encodes CDR1 SNHLY and CDR2 FYNNEI. The sequenced part of the CDR3 DNA is TGTGCCAGCAGTGAATTCGCGGGGAGCTCCTACAATGAG. This gives the protein CASSEFAGSSYNE. The complete CDR3 protein is CASSEFAGSSYNEQFF.

About this clone: With the read ending 3 residues before the CDR3 end, the germline J gene is used to fill in that end. The chain uses TRBV30 and TRBJ2-1; 9 nucleotides align to TRBD1. Germline assignment: CDR1 GTSNPN and CDR2 SVGIG (reference sequence). With 6 bases clipped from V and 9 bases from J, the junction kept 15 bases outside the gene matches. The CDR3 is made up of 15 amino acids. The CDR3 spells CACGREGTGRVEQFF. CDR3 bases read: TGTGCCTGCGGGAGAGAAGGGACAGGGAGGGTTGAG. The complete variable domain, with remaining parts taken from reference TRBV30 and TRBJ2-1, reads SQTIHQWPATLVQPVGSPLSLECTVEGTSNPNLYWYRQAAGRGLQLLFYSVGIGQISSEVPQNLSASRPQDRQFILSSKKLLLSDSGFYLCACGREGTGRVEQFFGPGTRLTVL.

This clone has just a few counts. The read ends 3 residues before the CDR3 terminus; that terminus is restored from the germline J gene. This chain links TRBV20-1 with TRBJ2-7, with 9 bases identical to TRBD2. The germline CDR1 and CDR2 sequences are DFQATT and SNEGSKA (reference sequence). The V and J ends lost 5 bases and 2 bases, in that order; junction bases with no gene match: 7. The CDR3 has 14 amino acids. The CDR3 DNA, read in part, is TGCAGTGCTTGGGGTAGCGGGGGCACCTACGAG. Amino acids: CSAWGSGGTYE. The entire CDR3 protein is CSAWGSGGTYEQYF.

This clone was counted a few times. Read sequence stops 3 residues before the CDR3 end, and the germline J gene provides the missing end. The genes are TRBV19 and TRBJ2-3; D possibly corresponds to TRBD1 (5 bases). The V and J ends lost 8 bases and 4 bases respectively, with 19 bases between them. Germline CDR1 LNHDA, CDR2 SQIVND (reference sequence). The CDR3 totals 15 residues. The CDR3 sequence: CASSYRRSVADTQYF. The DNA read from the CDR3 is TGTGCCAGTTCCTACAGGCGAAGTGTCGCAGATACG.

This clone showed up many times. The read stops 3 residues short of the end of the CDR3; the missing end is completed from the germline J gene. The chain joins TRBV6-4 to TRBJ1-5; a possible D gene is TRBD1 (6 bases). CDR3 size: 14 residues. The V gene lost 7 bases and the J gene lost 3 bases, with 13 bases spanning the gap. Germline V gene sequence: CDR1 MRHNA, CDR2 SNTAGT. CDR3 amino acids: CASTLQGNNQPQHF. The DNA read from the CDR3 is TGTGCCAGCACGCTACAGGGAAACAATCAGCCC.

This clone was observed at least ten times. The CDR3 extends 3 residues past the end of the read, so its final part is completed from the germline J gene. The chain is built from TRBV18 and TRBJ1-4, with D hard to call. This CDR3 is built from 13 residues. Germline V lookup: CDR1 KGHSH, CDR2 LQKENI. Trimming removed 4 bases from V and 3 bases from J, with 6 bases in between. This CDR3 is CASSLSANEKLFF. The CDR3 DNA, read in part, is TGTGCCAGCTCACTGTCAGCTAATGAAAAA.

This clone has a count of ten or more. The read ends 3 residues before the CDR3 terminus; that terminus is restored from the germline J gene. The chain links TRBV4-1 to TRBJ2-3; no clear D. The germline V gene has CDR1 MGHRA and CDR2 YSYEKL. Trimming shortened V by 5 bases and J by 6 bases, and 12 bases separated the two germline ends. The CDR3 contains 13 residues. The DNA read from the CDR3 is TGCGCCAGCAGCGTTAGGGTTGAGGATACG. It yields the protein CASSVRVEDT. The complete CDR3 reads CASSVRVEDTQYF.

In this sample, this clone turned up many times. The CDR3 end is not reached by the read, which stops 3 residues before it; the germline J gene fills it in. The rearrangement uses TRBV2 and TRBJ2-1; 13 nucleotides agree with TRBD2. CDR1 and CDR2 (germline): SNHLY, FYNNEI. V shed 6 bases and J 7 bases; nucleotides not matched to a gene: 6. The CDR3 runs to 15 residues. CDR3 bases read: TGTGCCAGCAGGCCGGGACTAGCGGGACAAAATGAG. Translated, it gives CASRPGLAGQNE. From start to end, the CDR3 is CASRPGLAGQNEQFF.